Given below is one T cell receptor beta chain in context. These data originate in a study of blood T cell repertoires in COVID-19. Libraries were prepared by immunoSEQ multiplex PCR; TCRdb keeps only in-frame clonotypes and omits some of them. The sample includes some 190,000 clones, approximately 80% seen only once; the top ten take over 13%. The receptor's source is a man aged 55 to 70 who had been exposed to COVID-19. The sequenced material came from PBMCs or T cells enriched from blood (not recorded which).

The CDR3 DNA reads TGTGCCACCAGCAGACCCCGCGGAGGGGTAAATATTGGTCAGCCCCAGCATTTT. The encoded protein is CATSRPRGGVNIGQPQHF. V and J are TRBV15 and TRBJ1-5; the D gene is possibly TRBD1 (5 bases). CDR1 is LNHNV, CDR2 YYDKDF, per germline (reference sequence). V shed 2 bases and J shed 6 bases, with 23 bases lying between them. The CDR3 extends over 18 amino acids.